This T cell receptor beta chain was sequenced during a study of CXCR3-negative and CXCR3-positive naive CD8 T cells. Naive CD8+ T cells showed CD45RO-CCR7+CD27+CD95-. The CDR3 is made up of 12 amino acids. Germline V gene lookup returns CDR1 SQVTM and CDR2 ANQGSEA. 5' RACE that incorporated UMI labels was used to prepare the TRB cDNA libraries. One entry per CDR3 protein, without DNA, is what TCRdb gives after re-calling the 5' RACE reads. This sample's clone table lists thousands of distinct CDR3 sequences. Sequenced input: naive CXCR3- CD8+ T cells from blood. Described subset: CD45RO-CCR7+CD27+CD95- naive CD8+ T cells lacking CXCR3 (TNR3-). This chain links TRBV29-1 with TRBJ2-1; as DNA is missing, the TRBD2 call by TCRdb cannot be tested. The TCR was taken from a human donor in good health. Some clones in this sample may be carry-over from other donors' samples. CDR3 in amino acids: CSAGLVEYEQFF.